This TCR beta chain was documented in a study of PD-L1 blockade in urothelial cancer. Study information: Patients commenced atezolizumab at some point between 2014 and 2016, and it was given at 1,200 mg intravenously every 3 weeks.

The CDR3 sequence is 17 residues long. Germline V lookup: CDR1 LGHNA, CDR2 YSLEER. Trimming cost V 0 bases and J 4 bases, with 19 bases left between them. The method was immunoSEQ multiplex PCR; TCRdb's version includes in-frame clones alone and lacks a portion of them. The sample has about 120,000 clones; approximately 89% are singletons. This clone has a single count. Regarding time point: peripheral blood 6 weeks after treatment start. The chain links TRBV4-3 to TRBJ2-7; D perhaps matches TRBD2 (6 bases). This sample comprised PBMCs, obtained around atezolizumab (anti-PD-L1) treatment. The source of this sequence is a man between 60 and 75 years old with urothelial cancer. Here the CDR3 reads CASSQDFGEGRSYEQYF. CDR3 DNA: TGCGCCAGCAGCCAAGATTTCGGGGAAGGGAGGTCGTACGAGCAGTACTTC.